The 30 T cell receptor beta chains below all came from one sample that was sequenced in a study of blood T cells in healthy people across ages. A second roughly 6 to 12 cycle PCR used barcoded and J-beta primers. TCRdb independently ran MiXCR on the 5' RACE reads; one entry per CDR3 protein. The sample has about 810,000 distinct CDR3 sequences, roughly 35% seen once. The sequenced sample was blood. The receptors stem from a man aged 18 to 30 in good health.

This clonotype was recorded at least ten times. The V and J genes are TRBV20-1 and TRBJ2-1, with 9 bases fitting TRBD2. V lost 3 bases to trimming and J lost 6 bases; unmatched junction nucleotides: 3. The CDR3 totals 13 residues. Germline CDR1 and CDR2: DFQATT and SNEGSKA (reference sequence). The CDR3 nucleotides are TGCAGTGCTAGTTTGACTAGCGGCAATGAGCAGTTCTTC. Protein product: CSASLTSGNEQFF.

The rearrangement links TRBV11-2 to TRBJ2-1, with 7 nucleotides matching TRBD2. Germline V lookup: CDR1 SGHAT, CDR2 FQNNGV. The V gene end was trimmed by 4 bases and the J gene end by 7 bases; junction bases not matched to a gene: 13. There are 16 residues in the CDR3. The CDR3 spells CASSSSSGAKRNEQFF. The CDR3 DNA reads TGTGCCAGCAGCTCTTCAAGCGGGGCCAAGAGGAATGAGCAGTTCTTC.

In this sample, this clonotype turned up a few times. This chain connects TRBV7-2 to TRBJ1-2; 8 bases are a match to TRBD1. The CDR3 sequence is 15 residues long. The germline V gene encodes CDR1 SGHTA and CDR2 FQGNSA. The junction had 5 bases not matched to a gene; V was cut back by 1 base and J by 4 bases. The CDR3 coding sequence is TGTGCCAGCAGCTTAGATGGACAGGGCTCCTATGGCTACACCTTC. Translation: CASSLDGQGSYGYTF.

This clonotype has more than one count but fewer than ten. The chain recombines TRBV2 with TRBJ1-4; D unclear. CDR3 length equals 14 residues. V was trimmed by 6 bases and J by 7 bases, leaving 15 bases between them. Germline values: CDR1 SNHLY, CDR2 FYNNEI. This CDR3 reads CASSGLGVGEKLFF. CDR3 nucleotides: TGTGCCAGCAGCGGGCTCGGCGTCGGTGAAAAACTGTTTTTT.

The chain recombines TRBV7-2 with TRBJ2-1, with a tentative D call TRBD1 (5 bases). The germline gives CDR1 SGHTA, CDR2 FQGNSA. The length of the CDR3 is 15 residues. Trimming removed 1 base from V and 10 bases from J, with 17 bases in between. In DNA form, the CDR3 reads TGTGCCAGCAGCTTAGTTCGGCAGGGAACGAAGGAGCAGTTCTTC. Its translation is CASSLVRQGTKEQFF. Supplemented by reference TRBV7-2 and TRBJ2-1, the full variable domain reads GAGVSQSPSNKVTEKGKDVELRCDPISGHTALYWYRQSLGQGLEFLIYFQGNSAPDKSGLPSDRFSAERTGGSVSTLTIQRTQQEDSAVYLCASSLVRQGTKEQFFGPGTRLTVL.

Notes on this clonotype: This may stem from a read error, because a much larger clone lies one nucleotide away. The chain is built from TRBV6-1 and TRBJ2-3, with TRBD2 as a possible D gene (5 bases). The CDR3 runs 15 residues. Germline V lookup: CDR1 MNHNS, CDR2 SASEGT. The CDR3 sequence is CASIRRRTSTDMQYF. The CDR3 DNA reads as TGTGCCAGCATTAGGAGGAGGACCAGCACAGATATGCAGTATTTT.

Note on this clonotype: One junction end disagrees with the germline gene, perhaps due to a read error. The V call is TRBV12-3 or TRBV12-4, the J call TRBJ1-2; D call uncertain. This CDR3 region has 15 residues. Here the CDR3 reads CASSLAGAKIYGHTF. CDR3 DNA: TGTGCCAGCAGTTTAGCGGGAGCAAAAATCTATGGCCACACCTTC.

This chain joins TRBV12-3 or TRBV12-4 and TRBJ2-3; 8 bases align to TRBD2. V trimming: 6 bases; J trimming: 10 bases; junction bases outside the gene matches: 15. The CDR3 is 15 amino acids. This CDR3 is CASSSGGGTKDAQYF. As DNA, the CDR3 is TGTGCCAGCAGCTCCGGCGGGGGGACAAAGGATGCGCAGTATTTT.

In DNA form, the CDR3 reads TGTGCCAGCAGCGGAGAAATTGGGACGGCGTTCTATGGCTACACCTTC. Translation gives CASSGEIGTAFYGYTF. V usage is TRBV7-9 and J usage is TRBJ1-2, with TRBD1 as a possible D gene (5 bases). From germline, CDR1 is SEHNR and CDR2 FQNEAQ (reference sequence). V shed 5 bases and J shed 4 bases, with 20 bases lying between them. The CDR3 loop spans 16 amino acids.

The chain carries TRBV12-3 or TRBV12-4 and TRBJ2-7; D remains ambiguous. The CDR3 covers 12 residues. V lost 7 bases to trimming and J lost 7 bases, with 14 bases between them. The CDR3 loop is CASTLGGHEQYF. In nucleotides, the CDR3 is TGTGCCAGCACCTTGGGCGGCCATGAGCAGTACTTC.

For this clonotype: With a much larger clone just one base away, this may be a read error. The genes are TRBV12-3 or TRBV12-4 and TRBJ2-1; D not resolved. CDR3 size: 11 residues. V lost 7 bases and J 10 bases, leaving 11 bases between the germline ends. The CDR3 nucleotides read TGTGCCAGCACTGACGGCTACGAGCAGTTCTTC. Translation gives CASTDGYEQFF.

This clonotype was seen only once. This may arise from a read error, as a much more abundant clone is one base away. The rearrangement uses TRBV12-3 or TRBV12-4 and TRBJ2-1; D is ambiguous. The CDR3 consists of 14 residues. CDR3 protein: CATRSGSSYNDQFF. The CDR3, as DNA: TGTGCCACTAGATCAGGTAGCTCCTACAATGATCAGTTCTTC.

The rearrangement joins TRBV20-1 to TRBJ1-2; D not resolved. V lost 6 bases to trimming and J lost 4 bases, with 18 bases between them. The CDR3 runs 14 residues. Germline CDR1 reads DFQATT; CDR2 reads SNEGSKA (reference sequence). The CDR3 loop is CSATEGLALYGYTF. The CDR3 nucleotides are TGCAGTGCCACCGAGGGTCTCGCCCTCTATGGCTACACCTTC.

A remark on this clonotype: A much larger clone sits a single nucleotide away, making a read error possible. The chain links TRBV7-2 to TRBJ2-1, with a weak D call TRBD1 (6 bases). Germline V gene sequence: CDR1 SGHTA, CDR2 FQGNSA. The CDR3 length is 14 residues. Trimming pared 8 bases from V and 3 bases from J, leaving 14 bases between. CDR3 coding DNA: TGTGCCAGCGGCTCTTGGACAGTCTACAATGAGCAGTTCTTC. This codes for CASGSWTVYNEQFF.

This clonotype was recorded a few times. The V call is TRBV12-3 or TRBV12-4, the J call TRBJ2-3; D might be TRBD1 or TRBD2, each matching 5 bases. This CDR3 is built from 14 residues. Trimming stripped 2 bases from V and 4 bases from J, with 10 bases between. For the CDR3, the DNA is TGTGCCAGCAGTTTAAGTCCGGGACCAGATACGCAGTATTTT. It yields the protein CASSLSPGPDTQYF.

The J gene is TRBJ2-7, the V gene TRBV7-2, with D perhaps given as TRBD1 or TRBD2 (5 bases each). Germline CDR1 SGHTA, CDR2 FQGNSA. This CDR3 region has 13 residues. Trimming pared 5 bases from V and 7 bases from J, leaving 15 bases between. The CDR3 DNA sequence: TGTGCCAGCAGCCCGCCTTGGGGCGGGGAGCAGTACTTC. Translated, it gives CASSPPWGGEQYF. Variable domain in full (rest from reference TRBV7-2 and TRBJ2-7): GAGVSQSPSNKVTEKGKDVELRCDPISGHTALYWYRQSLGQGLEFLIYFQGNSAPDKSGLPSDRFSAERTGGSVSTLTIQRTQQEDSAVYLCASSPPWGGEQYFGPGTRLTVT.

This clonotype showed up just a few times. The chain uses TRBV7-2 and TRBJ2-7, with 11 bases identical to TRBD2. CDR3 length equals 15 residues. CDR1 is SGHTA and CDR2 is FQGNSA in the germline V gene. J lost 4 bases, V lost 1 base, and 3 bases had no gene match. The DNA for the CDR3 is TGTGCCAGCAGCTTAGAACTAGCGGGGGTTTACGAGCAGTACTTC. Its protein is CASSLELAGVYEQYF.

The chain is built from TRBV18 and TRBJ1-3; D remains ambiguous. The CDR3 has 15 residues. CDR1 and CDR2 (germline): KGHSH, LQKENI. V gave up 2 bases and J gave up 1 base, with 9 bases separating them. CDR3 DNA sequence: TGTGCCAGCTCACCATTAGCGAATTCTGGAAACACCATATATTTT. It is translated as CASSPLANSGNTIYF.

This clonotype has just a few counts. This chain joins TRBV20-1 and TRBJ1-3; a weak D match, TRBD1 (6 bases). The CDR3 consists of 16 residues. Germline V gene lookup returns CDR1 DFQATT and CDR2 SNEGSKA (reference sequence). Deletions cut 0 bases from V and 0 bases from J, with 12 bases between. CDR3 DNA sequence: TGCAGTGCTAGAGAATTCGGGGGCGGCTCTGGAAACACCATATATTTT. Its translation is CSAREFGGGSGNTIYF.

The chain couples TRBV4-2 to TRBJ2-5; TRBD1 or TRBD2 may be the D gene (5 bases each). This CDR3 has 14 amino acids. V lost 1 base and J 5 bases, leaving 11 bases between the germline ends. The germline V gene encodes CDR1 LGHNA and CDR2 YNFKEQ. The CDR3 nucleotides read TGTGCCAGCAGCCAAGCGGGGCTAGAGGAGACCCAGTACTTC. Translation: CASSQAGLEETQYF.

This clonotype occurred a few times. The rearrangement joins TRBV20-1 to TRBJ2-1; the D call may be TRBD1 or TRBD2 (5 bases each). The V gene's germline CDR1 is DFQATT and CDR2 SNEGSKA (reference sequence). The CDR3 runs 17 residues. V lost 0 bases and J 12 bases, leaving 27 bases between the germline ends. This chain's CDR3 is CSARDRRPQFGLRGQFF. The DNA for the CDR3 is TGCAGTGCTAGAGATCGCAGACCCCAGTTCGGCTTGAGGGGGCAGTTCTTC.

The chain has TRBV4-2 and TRBJ1-1; D is undetermined. Germline V gene lookup returns CDR1 LGHNA and CDR2 YNFKEQ. The CDR3 extends over 14 amino acids. Trimming cost V 4 bases and J 1 base, with 10 bases left between them. The CDR3 DNA reads TGTGCCAGCAGCCCGCGACACGCGAACACTGAAGCTTTCTTT. The encoded protein is CASSPRHANTEAFF.

This chain joins TRBV5-4 and TRBJ1-2; no firm D call. Germline CDR1 reads SGHNT; CDR2 reads YYREEE (reference sequence). V was clipped by 0 bases and J by 4 bases, with 10 bases between them. This CDR3 region has 14 residues. CDR3 sequence: CASSLAAESYGYTF. CDR3 sequence (DNA): TGTGCCAGCAGCTTGGCCGCTGAGAGCTATGGCTACACCTTC.

V gene TRBV11-1 combines with J gene TRBJ2-3; possibly TRBD1 for D (6 bases). The germline V gene encodes CDR1 SGHAT and CDR2 FQDESV (reference sequence). Trimming cost V 3 bases and J 2 bases, with 33 bases left between them. CDR3 length equals 22 residues. DNA for the CDR3: TGTGCCAGCAGCTTTCTTGTAGCACGGGCCATATTCAAGACAGGATCCACAGATACGCAGTATTTT. It translates to CASSFLVARAIFKTGSTDTQYF.

There are a few counts of this clonotype. This chain joins TRBV6-6 and TRBJ1-1; tentative D call: TRBD1 (5 bases). The CDR3 consists of 14 residues. With 2 bases removed from V and 4 bases from J, the gap between germline ends came to 11 bases. Germline V CDR1 and CDR2: MNHNY, SVGAGI (reference sequence). The CDR3 is CASSYGDSSTEAFF. In nucleotides, the CDR3 is TGTGCCAGCAGTTACGGAGACAGTAGCACTGAAGCTTTCTTT.

The rearrangement links TRBV10-3 to TRBJ2-1; 8 positions match TRBD1. The CDR3 totals 13 residues. V lost 3 bases to trimming and J lost 15 bases; unmatched junction nucleotides: 10. Germline CDR1 reads ENHRY; CDR2 reads SYGVKD. The CDR3 sequence is CAISDPSGDRWFF. The CDR3 region has the DNA TGTGCCATCAGTGACCCATCGGGGGACAGGTGGTTCTTC.

The table lists this clonotype with a few counts. V gene TRBV4-2 combines with J gene TRBJ1-6; TRBD1 might be the D (6 bases). The CDR3 spans 16 residues. CDR1 and CDR2 from the germline V gene are LGHNA and YNFKEQ. V dropped 3 bases and J dropped 7 bases, with 16 bases sitting between them. The chain's CDR3 is CASSHVQGGQNSPLHF. The CDR3 DNA is TGTGCCAGCAGCCATGTTCAAGGGGGGCAGAATTCACCCCTCCACTTT.

The rearrangement uses TRBV6-2 or TRBV6-3 and TRBJ2-3; TRBD2 matches 9 bases. The CDR3 runs 15 residues. The germline V gene has CDR1 MNHEY and CDR2 SVGEGT. J lost 1 base, V lost 8 bases, and 7 bases had no gene match. CDR3 protein: CASREAGGRTDTQYF. The CDR3 nucleotides read TGTGCCAGCCGGGAAGCGGGGGGCCGCACAGATACGCAGTATTTT.

This clonotype appeared a few times. This chain connects TRBV4-1 to TRBJ2-7, with 7 bases lining up with TRBD2. Trimming cost V 0 bases and J 3 bases; bases outside gene matches: 8. CDR3 length: 16 residues. From germline, CDR1 is MGHRA and CDR2 YSYEKL. CDR3: CASSQDQASGNYEQYF. The DNA of the CDR3 is TGCGCCAGCAGCCAAGATCAGGCTAGCGGTAACTACGAGCAGTACTTC.

The chain links TRBV6-1 to TRBJ1-3, with D tentatively TRBD1 (5 bases). Germline assignment: CDR1 MNHNS and CDR2 SASEGT. The CDR3 length is 17 residues. V was trimmed by 6 bases and J by 4 bases, leaving 22 bases between them. The CDR3 DNA follows: TGTGCCAGCAGCCCCTCGGTGTGGGGCGAGGGAGGAAACACCATATATTTT. Translated: CASSPSVWGEGGNTIYF.